This T cell receptor beta chain was profiled in a study of OX40 agonist ivuxolimab in advanced cancers. Study as a whole: Two patients with cutaneous melanoma and one with hepatocellular carcinoma, three in total, showed partial responses.

Per germline, CDR1 MNHEY and CDR2 SVGAGI. The CDR3 covers 15 residues. The ends lost 0 bases at V and 3 bases at J; junction bases unmatched: 4. Data came from immunoSEQ multiplex PCR; TCRdb stores just in-frame clones and leaves some out. Of some 85,000 clones in the sample, roughly 90% are singletons; the top ten hold about 2.5%. This specimen consisted of CD4+ or CD8+ T cells sorted from blood, obtained in a trial of the OX40 agonist ivuxolimab. The origin of this receptor is an adult with an advanced solid tumor such as melanoma, head and neck, liver or kidney cancer. The chain uses TRBV6-5 and TRBJ2-7; 8 bases are shared with TRBD1. CDR3 amino acids: CASSYSGTGRYEQYF. CDR3 in DNA: TGTGCCAGCAGTTACTCGGGGACAGGTCGCTACGAGCAGTACTTC.